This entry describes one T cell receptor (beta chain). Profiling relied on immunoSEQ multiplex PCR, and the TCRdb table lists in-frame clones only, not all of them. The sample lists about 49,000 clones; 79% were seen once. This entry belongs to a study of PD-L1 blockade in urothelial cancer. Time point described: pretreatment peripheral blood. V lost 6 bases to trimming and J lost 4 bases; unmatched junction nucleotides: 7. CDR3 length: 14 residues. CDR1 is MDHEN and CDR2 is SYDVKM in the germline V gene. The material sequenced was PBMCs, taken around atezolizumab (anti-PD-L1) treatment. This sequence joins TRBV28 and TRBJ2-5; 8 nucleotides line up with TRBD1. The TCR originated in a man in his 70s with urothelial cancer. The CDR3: CASSENTGGETQYF. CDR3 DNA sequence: TGTGCCAGCAGCGAGAATACAGGGGGAGAGACCCAGTACTTC. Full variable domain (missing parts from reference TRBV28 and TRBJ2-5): DVKVTQSSRYLVKRTGEKVFLECVQDMDHENMFWYRQDPGLGLRLIYFSYDVKMKEKGDIPEGYSVSREKKERFSLILESASTNQTSMYLCASSENTGGETQYFGPGTRLLVL.